What follows are 14 T cell receptor beta chains derived from one specimen sequenced in a study of shared clonotypes between healthy human individuals. Libraries were prepared by immunoSEQ multiplex PCR; TCRdb keeps only in-frame clonotypes and omits some of them. The profile shows over a million clones, about 75% of them singletons. The sample consisted of memory CD4+ T cells sorted from blood. Specified subset: CD45RA-negative fraction. Source of these receptors: a man between 18 and 35 years old in good health.

The chain has TRBV19 and TRBJ2-4, with TRBD2 as a possible D gene (6 bases). Germline CDR1 LNHDA, CDR2 SQIVND (reference sequence). V gave up 3 bases and J gave up 4 bases, with 13 bases separating them. The CDR3 has 15 amino acids. CDR3 sequence (DNA): TGTGCCAGTAGTATTACGGGGGTAGGAAAAAACATTCAGTACTTC. As protein: CASSITGVGKNIQYF.

The V and J genes are TRBV9 and TRBJ2-1; 8 nucleotides match TRBD2. Germline V CDR1 and CDR2: SGDLS, YYNGEE. The V gene end was trimmed by 3 bases and the J gene end by 7 bases; junction bases not matched to a gene: 9. The CDR3 length is 15 residues. The CDR3 reads CASSARGGPWNEQFF. In DNA, the CDR3 is TGTGCCAGCAGCGCCCGCGGGGGGCCGTGGAATGAGCAGTTCTTC.

V gene TRBV2 combines with J gene TRBJ2-5; D unresolved. This CDR3 has 13 residues. Trimming cost V 2 bases and J 7 bases, with 11 bases left between them. Germline CDR1 reads SNHLY; CDR2 reads FYNNEI. CDR3 sequence reads: CASSELDGGTQYF. In nucleotides, the CDR3 is TGTGCCAGCAGTGAACTAGACGGTGGGACCCAGTACTTC.

V usage is TRBV6-1 and J usage is TRBJ1-2; 9 positions agree with TRBD1. The V and J ends lost 5 bases and 6 bases, in that order; junction bases with no gene match: 10. The CDR3 sequence is 15 residues long. From germline, CDR1 is MNHNS and CDR2 SASEGT. For the CDR3, the DNA is TGTGCCAGCAGTCTCCGACAGGGGGATTATGATGGCTACACCTTC. It is translated as CASSLRQGDYDGYTF.

The V call is TRBV9, the J call TRBJ1-2; D might be TRBD1 (6 bases). CDR3 length equals 18 residues. Germline loops: CDR1 SGDLS, CDR2 YYNGEE. Trimming removed 4 bases at V and 7 bases at J, with 29 bases between. In nucleotides, the CDR3 is TGTGCCAGCAGCCCTCATTTAGGGGGGGGCACCGACACAAGTGGCTACACCTTC. Translated: CASSPHLGGGTDTSGYTF.

This clone was observed a handful of times. The chain couples TRBV6-5 to TRBJ2-7; TRBD1 is a possible D gene (6 bases). V lost 4 bases and J 2 bases, leaving 12 bases between the germline ends. There are 14 residues in the CDR3. The germline V gene encodes CDR1 MNHEY and CDR2 SVGAGI. The CDR3 region is CASSFTGLPYEQYF. As DNA, the CDR3 is TGTGCCAGCAGTTTCACAGGGCTCCCCTACGAGCAGTACTTC.

The chain carries TRBV5-6 and TRBJ2-7; 11 bases align to TRBD1. The CDR3 runs to 13 residues. Germline CDR1 SGHDT, CDR2 YYEEEE. The V gene end was trimmed by 6 bases and the J gene end by 3 bases; junction bases not matched to a gene: 2. The CDR3 is CASTGQGVYEQYF. CDR3 bases: TGTGCCAGCACGGGACAGGGGGTCTACGAGCAGTACTTC.

Remarks on this clone: At one end, the junction sequence differs from germline, possibly due to a read error. The rearrangement joins TRBV19 to TRBJ2-7; a possible D gene is TRBD2 (6 bases). Germline V gene data show CDR1 as LNHDA and CDR2 as SQIVND (reference sequence). The CDR3 spans 14 residues. The CDR3, as DNA: TGTGCCAGTAGTATGGCCGGGAGCTCCCACGAGCAGTACTTC. This codes for CASSMAGSSHEQYF.

This clone was observed a few times. The DNA of the CDR3 is TGTGCCTGGAGTAAACTAGCGGGGGCCCCCTACGAGCAGTACTTC. This gives the protein CAWSKLAGAPYEQYF. The rearrangement joins TRBV30 to TRBJ2-7; 11 bases agree with TRBD2. V was pared by 2 bases and J by 2 bases, with 5 bases of the junction left unmatched. Germline loops: CDR1 GTSNPN, CDR2 SVGIG (reference sequence). The CDR3 contains 15 residues.

The gene calls are TRBV6-5 and TRBJ2-7; TRBD2 aligns across 11 bases. The CDR3 length is 15 residues. Germline loops: CDR1 MNHEY, CDR2 SVGAGI. With 6 bases clipped from V and 2 bases from J, the junction kept 6 bases outside the gene matches. The CDR3 reads CASSLQLAGAYEQYF. The CDR3 nucleotides are TGTGCCAGCAGCCTCCAACTAGCGGGAGCCTACGAGCAGTACTTC.

This clone was seen only once. The V call is TRBV11-2, the J call TRBJ2-4, with 9 nucleotides matching TRBD2. This CDR3 has 18 amino acids. From germline, CDR1 is SGHAT and CDR2 FQNNGV. V lost 3 bases and J lost 5; bases outside the gene matches: 14. The CDR3 DNA reads TGTGCCAGCAGCTTCCGATTTCATAGCGGGAGCGCAGAAAACATTCAGTACTTC. Its protein product is CASSFRFHSGSAENIQYF.

This clone came up many times. The gene calls are TRBV19 and TRBJ1-2, with TRBD1 matching 7 bases. The CDR3 spans 15 residues. V lost 0 bases and J lost 8; bases outside the gene matches: 9. CDR1 and CDR2 (germline): LNHDA, SQIVND (reference sequence). CDR3 nucleotide sequence: TGTGCCAGTAGTATAGAGCCGACAGGGAGGCGCGGCTACACCTTC. Translated: CASSIEPTGRRGYTF.

This clone was counted a single time. Other DNA variants within this sample encode the same CDR3. The V call is TRBV2, the J call TRBJ2-3; D remains unclear. Between the trimmed V and J ends, which lost 6 bases and 3 bases, there was a span of 4 bases. From germline, CDR1 is SNHLY and CDR2 FYNNEI. The CDR3 spans 11 residues. CDR3 loop: CASSSTDTQYF. The CDR3 coding sequence is TGTGCCAGCAGCAGTACAGATACGCAGTATTTT. The whole variable domain, filled in from reference TRBV2 and TRBJ2-3, reads EPEVTQTPSHQVTQMGQEVILRCVPISNHLYFYWYRQILGQKVEFLVSFYNNEISEKSEIFDDQFSVERPDGSNFTLKIRSTKLEDSAMYFCASSSTDTQYFGPGTRLTVL.

The chain joins TRBV10-1 to TRBJ1-1, with D perhaps matching TRBD1 (5 bases). Germline V lookup: CDR1 WNHNN, CDR2 SYGVQD (reference sequence). The CDR3 loop spans 14 amino acids. Trimming stripped 10 bases from V and 1 base from J, with 16 bases between. This CDR3 is CATSRGDQNTEAFF. The DNA for the CDR3 is TGCGCCACTTCTCGCGGGGACCAGAACACTGAAGCTTTCTTT.